This T cell receptor (beta chain) came from a study of T-cell memory formation after mild COVID-19. Study-level information: TCR clusters largely stayed donor specific. Study results and caveats: The study found balanced CD4/CD8 in clones contracting day 15 to 85 and a CD4+ lean in later expanders. Some clones that responded were present in memory (sampled pre-infection), which suggests cross-reactive memory joined.

Comment on this clonotype: Its antigen is unknown.

Each CDR3 protein is one row after TCRdb ran MiXCR on the 5' RACE reads. This table holds about 620,000 distinct CDR3 sequences, approximately 19% found once. The sample comprised PBMCs or a T cell subset sorted from them (not recorded which). The sequence came from an adult woman who had mild COVID-19 (a few samples of this study predate the infection). Cell type and time point are not known.

CDR3 nucleotide sequence: TGTGCCAGCACCCCATGGACTAGTCAAGAGACCCAGTACTTC. The encoded protein is CASTPWTSQETQYF. This chain links TRBV2 with TRBJ2-5; 7 nucleotides align to TRBD2. The CDR3 spans 14 residues. Germline CDR1 is SNHLY and CDR2 is FYNNEI. J was trimmed by 2 bases and V by 7 bases; bases with no gene match: 7.